This T cell receptor (beta chain) was recovered during a study of shared clonotypes between healthy human individuals. Study summary: Three plates were used per donor for CD4 naive, three for CD4 memory, two for CD8 naive and one for CD8 memory.

TCRdb's copy holds only in-frame clones and misses some; the assay was immunoSEQ multiplex PCR. The sample records 600,000 to 750,000 clones, 55% to 75% being singletons. CDR3 length equals 14 residues. The germline V gene has CDR1 MDHEN and CDR2 SYDVKM. V lost 2 bases to trimming and J lost 2 bases, with 10 bases between them. Study-level points and caveats: Shared across several donors were about 4.8% of the naive CD4 clonotypes.

Comments on this clone: Its cognate antigen is unknown.

Sequencing was carried out using memory CD4+ T cells sorted from blood. Subset: CD45RA-negative fraction. This TCR came from a woman in her twenties or thirties in good health. The rearrangement links TRBV28 to TRBJ2-7; D is ambiguous. The CDR3 nucleotides are TGTGCCAGCAGTTTAGCAGACGGTCCCTACGAGCAGTACTTC. Its protein is CASSLADGPYEQYF.